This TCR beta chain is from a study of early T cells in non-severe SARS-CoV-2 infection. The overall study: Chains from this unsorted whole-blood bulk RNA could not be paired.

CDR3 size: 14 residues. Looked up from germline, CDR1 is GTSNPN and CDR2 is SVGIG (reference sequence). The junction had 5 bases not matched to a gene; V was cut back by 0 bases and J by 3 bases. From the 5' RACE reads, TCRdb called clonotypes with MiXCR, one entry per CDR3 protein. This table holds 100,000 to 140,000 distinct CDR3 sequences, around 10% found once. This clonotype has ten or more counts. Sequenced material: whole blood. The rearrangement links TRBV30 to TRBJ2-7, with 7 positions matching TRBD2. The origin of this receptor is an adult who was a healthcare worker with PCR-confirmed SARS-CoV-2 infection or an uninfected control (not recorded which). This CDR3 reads CAWSVHGGSYEQYF. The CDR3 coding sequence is TGTGCCTGGAGTGTACATGGCGGGAGCTACGAGCAGTACTTC.